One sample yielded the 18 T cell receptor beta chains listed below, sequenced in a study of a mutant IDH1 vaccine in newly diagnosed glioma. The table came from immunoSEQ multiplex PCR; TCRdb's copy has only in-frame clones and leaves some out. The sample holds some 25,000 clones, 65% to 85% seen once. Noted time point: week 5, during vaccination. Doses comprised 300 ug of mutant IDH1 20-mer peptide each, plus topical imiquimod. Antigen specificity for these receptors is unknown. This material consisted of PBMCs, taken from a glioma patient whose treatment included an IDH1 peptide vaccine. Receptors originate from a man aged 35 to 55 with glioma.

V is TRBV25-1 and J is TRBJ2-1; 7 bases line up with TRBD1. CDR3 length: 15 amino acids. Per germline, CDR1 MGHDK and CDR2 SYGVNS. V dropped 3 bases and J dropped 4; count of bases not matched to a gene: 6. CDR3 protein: CASSEGQPLYNEQFF. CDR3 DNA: TGTGCCAGCAGTGAGGGACAGCCCCTTTACAATGAGCAGTTCTTC.

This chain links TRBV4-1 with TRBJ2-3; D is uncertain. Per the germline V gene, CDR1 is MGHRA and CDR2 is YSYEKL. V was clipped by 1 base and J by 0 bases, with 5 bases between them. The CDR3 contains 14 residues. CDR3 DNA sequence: TGCGCCAGCAGCCAAGTAGGAAGCACAGATACGCAGTATTTT. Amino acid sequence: CASSQVGSTDTQYF.

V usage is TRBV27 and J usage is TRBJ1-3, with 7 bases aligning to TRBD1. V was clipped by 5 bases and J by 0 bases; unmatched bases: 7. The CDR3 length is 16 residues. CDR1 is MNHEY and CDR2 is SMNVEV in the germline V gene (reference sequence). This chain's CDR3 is CASSKTGLPSGNTIYF. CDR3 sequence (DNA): TGTGCCAGCAGTAAGACAGGGCTCCCCTCTGGAAACACCATATATTTT.

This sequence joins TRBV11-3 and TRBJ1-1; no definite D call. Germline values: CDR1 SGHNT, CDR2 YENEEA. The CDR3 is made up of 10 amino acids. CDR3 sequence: CATGNTEAFF. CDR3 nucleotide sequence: TGTGCTACGGGGAACACTGAAGCTTTCTTT.

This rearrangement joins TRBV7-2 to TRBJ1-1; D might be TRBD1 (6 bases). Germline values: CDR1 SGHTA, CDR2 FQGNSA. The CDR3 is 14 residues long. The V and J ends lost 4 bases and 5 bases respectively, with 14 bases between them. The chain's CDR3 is CASSSQGSWTEAFF. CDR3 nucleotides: TGTGCCAGCAGCTCACAGGGAAGTTGGACTGAAGCTTTCTTT.

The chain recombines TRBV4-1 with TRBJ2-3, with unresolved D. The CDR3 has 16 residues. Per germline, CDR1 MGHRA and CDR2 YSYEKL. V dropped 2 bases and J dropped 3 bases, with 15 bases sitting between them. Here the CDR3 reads CASSQFIFVGTDTQYF. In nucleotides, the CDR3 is TGCGCCAGCAGCCAATTCATCTTCGTGGGGACAGATACGCAGTATTTT.

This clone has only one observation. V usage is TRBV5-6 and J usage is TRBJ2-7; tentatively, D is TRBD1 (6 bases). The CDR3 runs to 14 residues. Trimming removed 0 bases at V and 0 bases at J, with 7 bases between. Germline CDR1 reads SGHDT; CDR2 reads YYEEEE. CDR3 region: CASSLGDISYEQYV. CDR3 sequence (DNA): TGTGCCAGCAGCTTGGGGGACATCTCCTACGAGCAGTACGTC.

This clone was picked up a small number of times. The CDR3 protein is CASISQENTGELFF. Here the CDR3 DNA reads TGTGCCAGTATCTCACAGGAGAACACCGGGGAGCTGTTTTTT. The chain employs TRBV19 and TRBJ2-2; TRBD1 is a possible D gene (5 bases). The CDR3 totals 14 residues. The germline V gene encodes CDR1 LNHDA and CDR2 SQIVND (reference sequence). V lost 7 bases to trimming and J lost 1 base, with 10 bases between them.

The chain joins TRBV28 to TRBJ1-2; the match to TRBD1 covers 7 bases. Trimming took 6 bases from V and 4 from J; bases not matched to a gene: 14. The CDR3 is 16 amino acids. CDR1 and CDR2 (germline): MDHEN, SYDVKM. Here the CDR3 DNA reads TGTGCCAGCAGCAGGGACAGTGGCAGGCGGGGCTATGGCTACACCTTC. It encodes CASSRDSGRRGYGYTF.

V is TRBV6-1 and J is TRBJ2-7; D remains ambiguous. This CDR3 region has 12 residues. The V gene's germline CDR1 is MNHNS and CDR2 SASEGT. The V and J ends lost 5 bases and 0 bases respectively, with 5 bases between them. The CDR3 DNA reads TGTGCCAGCAGTAAGAGCTCCTACGAGCAGTACTTC. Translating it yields CASSKSSYEQYF.

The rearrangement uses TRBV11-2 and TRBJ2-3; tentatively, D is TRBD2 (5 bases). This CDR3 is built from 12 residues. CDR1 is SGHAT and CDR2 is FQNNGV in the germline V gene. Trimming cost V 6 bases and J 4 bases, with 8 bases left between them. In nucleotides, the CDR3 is TGTGCCAGCAGTCCGCGGGCAGATACGCAGTATTTT. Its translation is CASSPRADTQYF.

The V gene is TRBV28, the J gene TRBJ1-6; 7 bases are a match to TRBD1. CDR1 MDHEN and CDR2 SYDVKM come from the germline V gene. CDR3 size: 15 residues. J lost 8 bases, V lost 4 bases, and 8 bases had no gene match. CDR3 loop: CASSSIRGRYSPLHF. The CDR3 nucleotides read TGTGCCAGCAGTTCCATCAGGGGGAGGTATTCACCCCTCCACTTT.

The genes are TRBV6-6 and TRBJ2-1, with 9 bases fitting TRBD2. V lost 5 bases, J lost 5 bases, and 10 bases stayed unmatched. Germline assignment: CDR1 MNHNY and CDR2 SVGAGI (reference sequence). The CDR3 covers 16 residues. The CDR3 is CASSALGGRADNEQFF. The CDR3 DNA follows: TGTGCCAGCAGTGCACTCGGCGGGAGGGCGGACAATGAGCAGTTCTTC.

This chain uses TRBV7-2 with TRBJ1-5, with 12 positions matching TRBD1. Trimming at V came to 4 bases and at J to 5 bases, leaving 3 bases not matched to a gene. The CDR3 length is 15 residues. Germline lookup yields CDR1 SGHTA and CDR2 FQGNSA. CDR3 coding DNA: TGTGCCAGCAGCTCTGGGACAGGGGGCGATCAGCCCCAGCATTTT. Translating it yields CASSSGTGGDQPQHF.

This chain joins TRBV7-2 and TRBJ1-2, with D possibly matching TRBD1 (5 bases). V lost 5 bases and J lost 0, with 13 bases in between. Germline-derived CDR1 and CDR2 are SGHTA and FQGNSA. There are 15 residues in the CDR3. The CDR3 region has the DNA TGTGCCAGCAGCCCGACGGGGCCAGCTAACTATGGCTACACCTTC. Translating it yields CASSPTGPANYGYTF.

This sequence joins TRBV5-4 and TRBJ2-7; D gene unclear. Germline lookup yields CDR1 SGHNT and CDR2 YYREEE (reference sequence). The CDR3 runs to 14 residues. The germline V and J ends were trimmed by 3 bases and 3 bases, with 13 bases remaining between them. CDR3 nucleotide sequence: TGTGCCAGCAGCTACGGATCCCCGTACTACGAGCAGTACTTC. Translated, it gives CASSYGSPYYEQYF. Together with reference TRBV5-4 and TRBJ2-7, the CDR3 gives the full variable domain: ETGVTQSPTHLIKTRGQQVTLRCSSQSGHNTVSWYQQALGQGPQFIFQYYREEENGRGNFPPRFSGLQFPNYSSELNVNALELDDSALYLCASSYGSPYYEQYFGPGTRLTVT.

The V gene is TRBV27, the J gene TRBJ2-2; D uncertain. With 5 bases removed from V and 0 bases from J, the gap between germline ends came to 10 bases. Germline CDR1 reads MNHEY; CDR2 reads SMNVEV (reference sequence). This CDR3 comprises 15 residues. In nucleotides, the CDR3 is TGTGCCAGCAGTGAAGAATTCGCGAACACCGGGGAGCTGTTTTTT. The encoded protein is CASSEEFANTGELFF.

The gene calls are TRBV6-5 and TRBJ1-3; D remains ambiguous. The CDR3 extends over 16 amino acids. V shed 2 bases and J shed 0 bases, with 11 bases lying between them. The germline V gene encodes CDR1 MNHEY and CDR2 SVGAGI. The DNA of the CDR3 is TGTGCCAGCAGTTACGACGGAGGAAACTCTGGAAACACCATATATTTT. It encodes CASSYDGGNSGNTIYF.